Presented here are 6 T cell receptor beta chains from one specimen sequenced in a study of blood T cell repertoires in COVID-19. Profiling relied on immunoSEQ multiplex PCR, and the TCRdb table lists in-frame clones only, not all of them. The profile shows 90,000 to 120,000 clones, about nine tenths of them singletons. The specimen was peripheral blood. Receptor source: a man aged 45-65 years with active or convalescent COVID-19.

The rearrangement links TRBV5-5 to TRBJ2-1; TRBD2 agrees at 10 bases. Per germline, CDR1 SGHKS and CDR2 YYEKEE (reference sequence). Germline trimming cut 1 base from V and 7 bases from J; bases unmatched to any gene: 2. CDR3 length: 14 amino acids. This chain's CDR3 is CASSLMGLANEQFF. The DNA for the CDR3 is TGTGCCAGCAGCTTGATGGGACTAGCGAATGAGCAGTTCTTC.

The rearrangement links TRBV6-6 to TRBJ1-5, with D hard to call. Germline CDR1 is MNHNY and CDR2 is SVGAGI (reference sequence). This CDR3 region has 13 residues. V was shortened by 3 bases and J by 6 bases, with 9 bases between the two germline ends. The CDR3 bases are TGTGCCAGCAGTTATGAGGGTCCTCAGCCCCAGCATTTT. It translates to CASSYEGPQPQHF.

This clone occurred a few times. The J gene is TRBJ2-1, the V gene TRBV19, with 8 bases identical to TRBD2. The germline gives CDR1 LNHDA, CDR2 SQIVND (reference sequence). CDR3 length equals 17 residues. V shed 5 bases and J 4 bases; nucleotides not matched to a gene: 13. CDR3 region: CASSFPPSGRTYNEQFF. CDR3 bases: TGTGCCAGTAGTTTCCCGCCCAGCGGGAGAACGTACAATGAGCAGTTCTTC.

This chain joins TRBV18 and TRBJ2-2, with D perhaps TRBD2 (5 bases). Germline loops: CDR1 KGHSH, CDR2 LQKENI. Trimming cost V 5 bases and J 4 bases, with 17 bases left between them. This CDR3 is 16 amino acids long. Here the CDR3 reads CASSISELGSTGELFF. CDR3 DNA sequence: TGTGCCAGCTCAATTTCGGAGCTGGGGAGCACCGGGGAGCTGTTTTTT.

This clone was counted once. The chain recombines TRBV24-1 with TRBJ2-3; 7 bases agree with TRBD1. V dropped 9 bases and J dropped 3; count of bases not matched to a gene: 11. Germline CDR1 and CDR2: KGHDR and SFDVKD. The CDR3 covers 15 residues. The CDR3 reads CATARQGDMTDTQYF. CDR3 bases: TGTGCCACCGCAAGACAGGGAGATATGACAGATACGCAGTATTTT.

The J gene is TRBJ1-1, the V gene TRBV27, with TRBD1 matching over 10 bases. The CDR3 totals 15 residues. V shed 4 bases, J shed 4 bases, and the junction held 6 bases outside the gene matches. The germline gives CDR1 MNHEY, CDR2 SMNVEV (reference sequence). Written as DNA, the CDR3 is TGTGCCAGCAGTTGGGACAGGGGTATAGGCACTGAAGCTTTCTTT. Translating gives CASSWDRGIGTEAFF.